This T cell receptor beta chain was found in a study of T cells in tumors after PD-1 blockade. The germline gives CDR1 SEHNR, CDR2 FQNEAQ (reference sequence). The V end lost 5 bases, the J end lost 3 bases, and 8 bases lay between the germline ends. The CDR3 is made up of 13 amino acids. Using immunoSEQ multiplex PCR, the repertoire was profiled, and TCRdb retains in-frame clones only, with some absent. The data show about 12,000 clones, over 55% seen once. The chain joins TRBV7-9 to TRBJ1-5; D is uncertain. Sequencing was performed on tumor tissue, taken before anti-PD-1 treatment. The sequence was obtained from a human donor with basal cell carcinoma. CDR3 coding DNA: TGTGCCAGCAGCCTTGGCAACAATCAGCCCCAGCATTTT. Translation: CASSLGNNQPQHF.